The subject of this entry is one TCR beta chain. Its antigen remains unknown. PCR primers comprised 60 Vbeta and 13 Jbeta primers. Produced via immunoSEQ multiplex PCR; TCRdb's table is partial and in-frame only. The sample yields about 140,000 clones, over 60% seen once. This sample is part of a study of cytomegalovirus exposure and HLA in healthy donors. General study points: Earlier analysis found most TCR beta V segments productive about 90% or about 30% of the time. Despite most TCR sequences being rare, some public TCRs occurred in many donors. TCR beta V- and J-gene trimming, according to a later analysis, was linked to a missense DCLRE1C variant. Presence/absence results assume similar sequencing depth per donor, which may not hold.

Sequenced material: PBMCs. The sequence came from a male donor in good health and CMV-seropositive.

The CDR3 DNA reads as TGCGCCAGCAGCTCCGACAGGGGCTCTGGAAACACCATATATTTT. Amino acids: CASSSDRGSGNTIYF. The chain has TRBV5-1 and TRBJ1-3, with 8 bases matching TRBD1. The CDR3 is 15 residues long. The germline gives CDR1 SGHRS, CDR2 YFSETQ. J gave up 0 bases and V 3 bases, and 2 bases lay outside the gene matches. Full variable domain (rest looked up from reference TRBV5-1 and TRBJ1-3): KAGVTQTPRYLIKTRGQQVTLSCSPISGHRSVSWYQQTPGQGLQFLFEYFSETQRNKGNFPGRFSGRQFSNSRSEMNVSTLELGDSALYLCASSSDRGSGNTIYFGEGSWLTVV.